This TCR beta chain was sequenced for a study of shared clonotypes between healthy human individuals. Overall study results and limits: Lower generation probabilities were found for non-shared clonotypes than for those shared by all four donors. Despite large depth, sorted-subset datasets appeared incompletely sequenced.

CDR1 is SGHNT, CDR2 YYREEE, per germline (reference sequence). This CDR3 comprises 15 residues. Germline trimming cut 2 bases from V and 0 bases from J; bases unmatched to any gene: 4. Donors comprised healthy HIV-negative adults lacking recent acute infections or vaccinations. The investigators split CD4+ cells into a CD45RA+ naive subset and a CD45RA-negative memory subset. As concerns this clone: The antigen is unknown.

The protocol was immunoSEQ multiplex PCR, while the TCRdb copy is restricted to in-frame clones and leaves out a portion. In the table there are 2,500,000 or so clones, 85% to 95% of which are singletons. The sequence came from a man between 18 and 35 years old in good health. Some clones in this sample may be carry-over from other donors' samples. The sequencing input was naive CD4+ T cells from PBMCs. Noted subset: CD45RA+ positively selected. The chain couples TRBV5-4 to TRBJ1-1; TRBD1 matches 7 bases. The CDR3 DNA reads as TGTGCCAGCAGCTTTTTGACAGGGATGAACACTGAAGCTTTCTTT. Its translation is CASSFLTGMNTEAFF. The whole variable domain, remainder taken from reference TRBV5-4 and TRBJ1-1, is ETGVTQSPTHLIKTRGQQVTLRCSSQSGHNTVSWYQQALGQGPQFIFQYYREEENGRGNFPPRFSGLQFPNYSSELNVNALELDDSALYLCASSFLTGMNTEAFFGQGTRLTVV.